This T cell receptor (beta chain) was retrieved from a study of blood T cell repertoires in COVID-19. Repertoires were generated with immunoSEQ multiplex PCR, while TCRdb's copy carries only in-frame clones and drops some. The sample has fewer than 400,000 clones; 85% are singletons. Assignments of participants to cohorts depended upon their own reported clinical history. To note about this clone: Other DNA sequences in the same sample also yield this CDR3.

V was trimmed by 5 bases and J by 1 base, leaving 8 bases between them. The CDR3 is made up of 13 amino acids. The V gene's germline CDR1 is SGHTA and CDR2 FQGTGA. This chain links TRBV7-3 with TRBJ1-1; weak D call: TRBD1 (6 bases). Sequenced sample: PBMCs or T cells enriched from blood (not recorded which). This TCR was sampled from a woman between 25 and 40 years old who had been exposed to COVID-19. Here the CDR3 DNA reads TGTGCCAGCAGCCCACAGGGGAACACTGAAGCTTTCTTT. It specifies CASSPQGNTEAFF.